The rows below give T cell receptor beta chains drawn from one sample of a study of blood T cell repertoires in COVID-19. Clones were read by immunoSEQ multiplex PCR, and TCRdb kept only the in-frame ones, dropping some. The table shows roughly 45,000 clones, with around 90% occurring only once. Specimen: peripheral blood. All receptors derive from a human donor in a cohort sampled during active COVID-19. Both conserved end residues are part of each CDR3.

j_call | v_call | cdr3_aa
TRBJ2-1 | TRBV10-3 | CAIGVSVNEQFF
TRBJ2-7 | TRBV5-4 | CASSRGQESSYEQYF
TRBJ2-7 | TRBV7-2 | CASSLRTGKYYEQYF
TRBJ2-7 | TRBV12-3/TRBV12-4 | CASSPTGYEQYF
TRBJ2-7 | TRBV11-2 | CASSLERQGIGEQYF
TRBJ2-7 | TRBV27 | CASSPLDRGSSYEQYF
TRBJ2-7 | TRBV5-4 | CASSQRDTGAREQYF
TRBJ1-2 | TRBV3-1/TRBV3-2 | CASSQDDRAAGYTF
TRBJ1-2 | TRBV4-3 | CASSQEAGTVGYTF
TRBJ1-3 | TRBV3-1/TRBV3-2 | CASSRSPGQGPNTIYF
TRBJ1-2 | TRBV12-3/TRBV12-4 | CASTSRANYGYTF
TRBJ2-3 | TRBV9 | CASSGGTSGGLDTQYF
TRBJ2-1 | TRBV4-1 | CASSQEASGGAWGDEQFF
TRBJ1-1 | TRBV5-1 | CASSSIRGRAEAFF
TRBJ2-7 | TRBV11-2 | CASSSTGAHEQYF
TRBJ2-7 | TRBV19 | CASSTFGTYRYEQYF
TRBJ1-2 | TRBV7-6 | CASSPGPSGGYGYTF
TRBJ1-6 | TRBV9 | CASSAGQANNSPLHF
TRBJ1-3 | TRBV7-8 | CASSEDRERNTIYF
TRBJ1-2 | TRBV6-1 | CASSEKETGLGYGYTF
TRBJ1-1 | TRBV5-1 | CASSFREGVTEAFF
TRBJ2-7 | TRBV4-3 | CASSQGRDSTYEQYF
TRBJ2-7 | TRBV5-6 | CASSFLTGSGTGSYEQYF
TRBJ2-7 | TRBV6-6 | CASSHKGQSYEQYF
TRBJ1-1 | TRBV29-1 | CSVEVTEHTEAFF
TRBJ1-2 | TRBV4-1 | CASSHPGQGGGYTF
TRBJ2-7 | TRBV5-8 | CASNPSDGGDIKQYF
TRBJ1-2 | TRBV13 | CASSLGTGDYGYTF
TRBJ2-1 | TRBV3-1/TRBV3-2 | CASSQGPWGDEQFF
TRBJ1-5 | TRBV19 | CASSMSVSNQPQHF
TRBJ1-1 | TRBV6-5 | CASSFSYRTEAFF
TRBJ1-5 | TRBV3-1/TRBV3-2 | CASSRGFNQPQHF
TRBJ2-6 | TRBV6-5 | CASSYSGGSGANVLTF
TRBJ1-3 | TRBV6-2/TRBV6-3 | CASSYSKAENPNSGNTIYF